Following are 21 T cell receptor beta chains from one sample sequenced in a study of T-cell reconstitution after alpha-beta-depleted transplantation in children. Unique molecular identifiers were built into the TCRbeta library. MiXCR, run by TCRdb on the PCR reads, gives a single entry per CDR3 protein. The sample holds around 490,000 distinct CDR3 sequences; over 10% are singletons and the top ten take approximately 14%. The sequenced sample was PBMCs, mostly from graft donor cells, obtained 180 days after TCRalphabeta/CD19-depleted stem cell transplant. The source of these receptors is a female patient aged 2-15 years who had a stem cell transplant for aplastic anemia, so the T cells may come from the graft donor.

The table lists this clonotype with a few counts. V usage is TRBV20-1 and J usage is TRBJ2-7; 9 bases fit TRBD2. Germline assignment: CDR1 DFQATT and CDR2 SNEGSKA (reference sequence). The CDR3 consists of 15 residues. Losses at the gene ends were 1 base for V and 2 bases for J; bases not matched to a gene: 6. CDR3 sequence reads: CSARGAGTSTYEQYF. In DNA form, the CDR3 reads TGCAGTGCTAGAGGCGCCGGGACTAGCACCTACGAGCAGTACTTC.

The chain couples TRBV12-3 or TRBV12-4 to TRBJ1-1, with TRBD1 identical over 7 bases. The V segment lost 2 bases and the J segment 7 bases; nucleotides outside the gene matches: 4. This CDR3 has 13 residues. CDR3 DNA: TGTGCCAGCAGTTTATTATCAGGGGGTGAAGCTTTCTTT. This sequence encodes CASSLLSGGEAFF.

This rearrangement joins TRBV15 to TRBJ1-1; D ambiguous. Per germline, CDR1 LNHNV and CDR2 YYDKDF (reference sequence). Trimming stripped 0 bases from V and 6 bases from J, with 8 bases between. CDR3 length: 13 amino acids. The CDR3 DNA sequence: TGTGCCACCAGCAGAGATTGGGTCGCTGAAGCTTTCTTT. Its protein is CATSRDWVAEAFF.

The chain joins TRBV7-2 to TRBJ2-2; 8 nucleotides line up with TRBD2. The J segment lost 6 bases and the V segment lost 3 bases, leaving 9 bases of the junction unmatched. The CDR3 has 16 residues. Germline assignment: CDR1 SGHTA and CDR2 FQGNSA. DNA for the CDR3: TGTGCCAGCAGCTTGGGGACTAGTCTCGGCCCCGGGGAGCTGTTTTTT. This gives the protein CASSLGTSLGPGELFF. The complete variable domain, with remaining parts taken from reference TRBV7-2 and TRBJ2-2, reads GAGVSQSPSNKVTEKGKDVELRCDPISGHTALYWYRQSLGQGLEFLIYFQGNSAPDKSGLPSDRFSAERTGGSVSTLTIQRTQQEDSAVYLCASSLGTSLGPGELFFGEGSRLTVL.

The gene calls are TRBV6-1 and TRBJ2-2, with TRBD2 matching 7 bases. Trimming removed 6 bases from V and 4 bases from J; junction bases left unmatched: 5. CDR1 is MNHNS, CDR2 SASEGT, per germline. The CDR3 has 14 residues. CDR3 sequence (DNA): TGTGCCAGCAGCAGACCGGGGGGCACCGGGGAGCTGTTTTTT. Residues: CASSRPGGTGELFF.

This clonotype was picked up a small number of times. Because it lacks the conserved phenylalanine or tryptophan at the end, this CDR3 is likely a read error. This rearrangement joins TRBV27 to TRBJ2-6; 8 nucleotides agree with TRBD2. V shed 0 bases, J shed 4 bases, and the junction held 11 bases outside the gene matches. The CDR3 is 19 residues long. CDR1 and CDR2 from the germline V gene are MNHEY and SMNVEV (reference sequence). CDR3 nucleotide sequence: TGTGCCAGCAGTTTATCGGAAGGGACTAGTGTCGTCGGGGCCAACGTCCTGACTCTC. This sequence encodes CASSLSEGTSVVGANVLTL.

This clonotype was recorded many times. J is TRBJ2-1 and V is TRBV29-1, with D perhaps matching TRBD2 (5 bases). This CDR3 spans 12 amino acids. The germline gives CDR1 SQVTM, CDR2 ANQGSEA. Trimming took off 5 bases at V and 7 bases at J, with 12 bases between the two ends. CDR3 protein: CSVYRRRNEQFF. Written as DNA, the CDR3 is TGCAGCGTTTATAGGAGGAGAAATGAGCAGTTCTTC.

This clonotype occurred many times. The chain joins TRBV20-1 to TRBJ2-2; 7 bases fit TRBD2. Trimming at V came to 6 bases and at J to 3 bases, leaving 1 base not matched to a gene. The CDR3 totals 12 residues. Germline V gives CDR1 DFQATT, CDR2 SNEGSKA (reference sequence). CDR3 in DNA: TGCAGTGCGGGAGGGGACACCGGGGAGCTGTTTTTT. Protein sequence: CSAGGDTGELFF.

This clonotype came up many times. J is TRBJ2-7 and V is TRBV20-1, with D perhaps matching TRBD1 (5 bases). The CDR3 has 13 amino acids. Germline V lookup: CDR1 DFQATT, CDR2 SNEGSKA (reference sequence). V lost 5 bases, J lost 2 bases, and 13 bases lay in between. The CDR3 region has the DNA TGCAGTGCTCCCGAACAGGCGACCTACGAGCAGTACTTC. Protein sequence: CSAPEQATYEQYF.

This clonotype was observed at least ten times. The chain couples TRBV12-3 or TRBV12-4 to TRBJ2-3, with unresolved D. V lost 3 bases and J 2 bases, leaving 9 bases between the germline ends. The CDR3 consists of 14 residues. CDR3 residues: CASSFRSYTDTQYF. The CDR3, as DNA: TGTGCCAGCAGTTTCAGGTCATACACAGATACGCAGTATTTT.

This clonotype was found a few times. The chain combines TRBV9 with TRBJ2-1; 8 bases map to TRBD2. This CDR3 region has 14 residues. V lost 4 bases and J lost 6; bases outside the gene matches: 6. In germline, CDR1 is SGDLS, CDR2 YYNGEE. The DNA of the CDR3 is TGTGCCAGCAGCTCAAGCGGGAGCCCCAATGAGCAGTTCTTC. Translating it yields CASSSSGSPNEQFF.

V and J are TRBV12-3 or TRBV12-4 and TRBJ2-2; D might be TRBD2 (5 bases). Trimming cost V 3 bases and J 6 bases, with 8 bases left between them. The CDR3 totals 13 residues. CDR3 residues: CASSFISAGELFF. CDR3 in DNA: TGTGCCAGCAGTTTTATTAGCGCCGGGGAGCTGTTTTTT.

The table lists this clonotype with many counts. The rearrangement links TRBV28 to TRBJ2-2; D perhaps matches TRBD1 (5 bases). The CDR3 totals 16 residues. CDR1 and CDR2 (germline): MDHEN, SYDVKM. V was pared by 1 base and J by 3 bases, with 12 bases between. CDR3 in DNA: TGTGCCAGCAGTTTATTAACCAGGGTGGACACCGGGGAGCTGTTTTTT. It encodes CASSLLTRVDTGELFF.

This clonotype was seen at least ten times. V and J are TRBV4-1 and TRBJ2-3; D possibly matches TRBD1 or TRBD2 (5 bases each). Trimming pared 1 base from V and 1 base from J, leaving 15 bases between. This CDR3 region has 17 residues. Germline-derived CDR1 and CDR2 are MGHRA and YSYEKL. The CDR3 region is CASSQAPGARGTDTQYF. CDR3 nucleotides: TGCGCCAGCAGCCAAGCTCCCGGGGCCCGGGGCACAGATACGCAGTATTTT.

The table lists this clonotype with a few counts. The CDR3 region is CSARRGSSGANVLTF. In DNA, the CDR3 is TGCAGTGCTAGACGGGGCAGCTCTGGGGCCAACGTCCTGACTTTC. The chain has TRBV20-1 and TRBJ2-6; D is perhaps TRBD1 or TRBD2 (5 bases each). The CDR3 totals 15 residues. Trimming stripped 2 bases from V and 0 bases from J, with 8 bases between. Germline V gives CDR1 DFQATT, CDR2 SNEGSKA (reference sequence).

This clonotype was observed a handful of times. Here the CDR3 DNA reads TGCAGTGCTAGAGATCTGCCGGGGCGGTCAGAGACCCAGTACTTC. This gives the protein CSARDLPGRSETQYF. The V gene is TRBV20-1, the J gene TRBJ2-5; D possibly uses TRBD1 or TRBD2 (5 bases each). Trimming pared 0 bases from V and 4 bases from J, leaving 15 bases between. The CDR3 covers 15 residues. The germline gives CDR1 DFQATT, CDR2 SNEGSKA (reference sequence).

This clonotype was detected many times. This chain uses TRBV20-1 with TRBJ1-2, with D perhaps matching TRBD1 (6 bases). V dropped 5 bases and J dropped 4 bases, with 14 bases sitting between them. This CDR3 spans 13 amino acids. Germline values: CDR1 DFQATT, CDR2 SNEGSKA (reference sequence). As DNA, the CDR3 is TGCAGTGCTTCCGCAGGGGCCATCTATGGCTACACCTTC. The encoded protein is CSASAGAIYGYTF.

The gene calls are TRBV10-3 and TRBJ2-1; TRBD1 aligns across 10 bases. Trimming removed 6 bases from V and 6 bases from J; junction bases left unmatched: 2. This CDR3 spans 13 amino acids. Germline V gene sequence: CDR1 ENHRY, CDR2 SYGVKD. This CDR3 reads CAIRGTGANEQFF. The CDR3 DNA is TGTGCCATCAGGGGGACAGGGGCCAATGAGCAGTTCTTC.

V gene TRBV10-3 combines with J gene TRBJ1-4; 7 bases match TRBD1. Trimming took 3 bases from V and 6 from J; bases not matched to a gene: 4. The CDR3 sequence is 14 residues long. From germline, CDR1 is ENHRY and CDR2 SYGVKD. The CDR3 loop reads CAISEGGEYEKLFF. Written as DNA, the CDR3 is TGTGCCATCAGTGAAGGGGGCGAGTATGAAAAACTGTTTTTT.

This clonotype was counted only a few times. The chain uses TRBV6-2 or TRBV6-3 and TRBJ2-5; maybe TRBD1 (6 bases). There are 18 residues in the CDR3. V was shortened by 2 bases and J by 2 bases, with 21 bases between the two germline ends. Germline V gene lookup returns CDR1 MNHEY and CDR2 SVGEGT. The CDR3 protein is CASSYGTYTGTSQETQYF. The CDR3 coding sequence is TGTGCCAGCAGTTACGGAACGTATACCGGGACATCTCAAGAGACCCAGTACTTC.

This clonotype was picked up many times. The chain combines TRBV4-3 with TRBJ2-7, with 9 bases matching TRBD1. The ends lost 4 bases at V and 4 bases at J; junction bases unmatched: 2. The CDR3 extends over 13 amino acids. The germline V gene has CDR1 LGHNA and CDR2 YSLEER. The CDR3 DNA follows: TGCGCCAGCAGCCGGACAGGGGAGTACGAGCAGTACTTC. Translation: CASSRTGEYEQYF.